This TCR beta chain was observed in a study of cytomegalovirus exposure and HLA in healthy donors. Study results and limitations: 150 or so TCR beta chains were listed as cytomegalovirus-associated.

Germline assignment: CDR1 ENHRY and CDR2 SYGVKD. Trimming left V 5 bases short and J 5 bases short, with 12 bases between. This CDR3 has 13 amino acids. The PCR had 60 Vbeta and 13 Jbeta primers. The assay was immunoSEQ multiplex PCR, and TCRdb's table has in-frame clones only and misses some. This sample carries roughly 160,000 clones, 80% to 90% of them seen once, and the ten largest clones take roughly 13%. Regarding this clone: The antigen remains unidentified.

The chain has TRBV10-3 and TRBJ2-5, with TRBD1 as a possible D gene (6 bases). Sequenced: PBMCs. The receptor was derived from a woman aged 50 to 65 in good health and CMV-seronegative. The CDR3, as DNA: TGTGCCATCAGTACAGGGTTGGGGGAGACCCAGTACTTC. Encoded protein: CAISTGLGETQYF.